This T cell receptor (beta chain) was profiled in a study of cytomegalovirus exposure and HLA in healthy donors. The germline V and J ends were trimmed by 3 bases and 7 bases, with 7 bases remaining between them. The CDR3 covers 11 residues. Germline-derived CDR1 and CDR2 are GTSNPN and SVGIG (reference sequence). A remark on this clone: Its antigen is not identified.

In the PCR, 60 Vbeta and 13 Jbeta primers were used. Libraries were prepared by immunoSEQ multiplex PCR; TCRdb keeps only in-frame clonotypes and omits some of them. The sample lists over 150,000 clones, about 75% occurring once. General study findings and limits: Apart from CMV serostatus, no immune exposure information was available.

The chain couples TRBV30 to TRBJ2-1; D gene ambiguous. Material: PBMCs. This clonotype was sampled from a male donor in good health and CMV-seropositive. CDR3 DNA sequence: TGTGCCTGGAGCCTACTAAATGAGCAGTTCTTC. Encoded protein: CAWSLLNEQFF.